This is a list of T cell receptor beta chains from one sample in a study of blood T cell repertoires in COVID-19. Sequencing used immunoSEQ multiplex PCR; TCRdb keeps in-frame clones, though not all of them. The table includes some 65,000 clones, roughly 92% detected once. Sample: peripheral blood. The receptors were sampled from a man between 65 and 79 years old with active COVID-19. Each CDR3 is given with its conserved first and last residue. The D gene is left open where the match is weak. Part of the rows lack a size; the others show once, few, many or a class for expanded clones.

>TRBV27|NA|NA|TRBJ1-6
TGTGCCAGCAGTGCTTATACGGGGACCCTCCACTTT
CASSAYTGTLHF
>TRBV15|once|NA|TRBJ2-3
TGTGCCACCAGCCTATACACAGATACGCAGTATTTT
CATSLYTDTQYF
>TRBV29-1|NA|NA|TRBJ1-2
TGCAGCGTTGAATTTTCCGCTAACTATGGCTACACCTTC
CSVEFSANYGYTF
>TRBV7-9|NA|TRBD1|TRBJ1-2
TGTGCCAGCAGCTTAGCCGGGACAGGGATGTATGGCTACACCTTC
CASSLAGTGMYGYTF
>TRBV6-1|NA|NA|TRBJ2-2
TGTGCCAGCAGTGAATATGCGTTTCCCGGGGAGCTGTTTTTT
CASSEYAFPGELFF
>TRBV10-1|NA|TRBD1|TRBJ1-5
TGCGCCAGCAGGGGACGGGACAGTCACCCCAATAGCAATCAGCCCCAGCATTTT
CASRGRDSHPNSNQPQHF
>TRBV6-5|NA|NA|TRBJ2-3
TGTGCCTCCTCCCGGGGGGCCGGCACAGATACGCAGTATTTT
CASSRGAGTDTQYF
>TRBV11-3|NA|NA|TRBJ2-7
TGTGCCAGCAGCTTAGAAGGGGGCTACGAGCAGTACTTC
CASSLEGGYEQYF
>TRBV27|NA|TRBD1|TRBJ2-5
TGTGCCAGCAGACCTGTTACAGGGGTGTACCAAGAGACCCAGTACTTC
CASRPVTGVYQETQYF
>TRBV19|NA|TRBD1|TRBJ1-4
TGTGCCAGTAGTATCCGGACAGGTGAAAAACTGTTTTTT
CASSIRTGEKLFF
>TRBV5-1|NA|TRBD2|TRBJ2-3
TGCGCCAGCAGCTCCTCTAGCGGGGCGGCAGATACGCAGTATTTT
CASSSSSGAADTQYF
>TRBV7-2|NA|TRBD2|TRBJ2-2
TGTGCCAGCAGCCTGCGACTAGCGGGGGTTTCCGGGGAGCTGTTTTTT
CASSLRLAGVSGELFF
>TRBV7-3|NA|NA|TRBJ1-1
TGTGCCAGCAGCCCCCAAGGGGGTGCAGCTTTCTTT
CASSPQGGAAFF
>TRBV24-1|NA|TRBD2|TRBJ2-5
TGTGCCACCGAGCACGAGGGCGGGGGGGGACAAGAGACCCAGTACTTC
CATEHEGGGGQETQYF
>TRBV4-3|NA|TRBD2|TRBJ2-4
TGCGCCAGCAGCCCCGGGACTAGCGGGGGGGCTGTAGTCAAAAACATTCAGTACTTC
CASSPGTSGGAVVKNIQYF
>TRBV24-1|NA|TRBD1|TRBJ2-2
TGTGCCTCCGGGACAGGGATGGCCGGGGAGCTGTTTTTT
CASGTGMAGELFF
>TRBV4-1|NA|TRBD1|TRBJ1-2
TGCGCCAGCAGCCAAGCCGGGGACAGGTTCTACTATGGCTACACCTTC
CASSQAGDRFYYGYTF